Only a few counts were recorded for the clone carrying this T cell receptor (beta chain). This CDR3 is also generated by other DNA sequences in the sample. This specimen belongs to a study of blood T cell repertoires in COVID-19. Study-wide context: COVID-19 samples from acute and convalescent phases originated in the United States, Italy and Spain. Sources were T cells, B-cell-depleted T cells, or PBMCs; the material itself was cDNA or gDNA.

Original data processing: Reference gene primer amplification gave estimated nucleated cell counts. Sequencing was performed with immunoSEQ multiplex PCR; in TCRdb, only in-frame clones are kept and a portion is missing. D and trimming come from the DNA, and the V and J calls and clone size come from that table. The table records under 500,000 clones, approximately 90% of them present only once. V was trimmed by 3 bases and J by 0 bases, leaving 8 bases between them. The CDR3 consists of 14 residues. Germline CDR1 and CDR2: KGHSH and LQKENI. The sequenced sample consisted of peripheral blood. The clonotype originates from a woman aged 30 to 39 with acute or convalescent COVID-19. V gene TRBV18 combines with J gene TRBJ1-1, with a tentative D call TRBD1 (5 bases). The CDR3 bases are TGTGCCAGCTCACCTCAGGGCATGAACACTGAAGCTTTCTTT. This encodes CASSPQGMNTEAFF.